This entry features one TCR beta chain sequence. The treatment denotes: preoperative locoregional IRX-2 cytokine immunotherapy. This phase Ib study tested locoregional IRX-2 cytokine immunotherapy given before surgery. The entry originates in a study of preoperative IRX-2 immunotherapy in early breast cancer. Sequencing was performed with immunoSEQ multiplex PCR; in TCRdb, only in-frame clones are kept and a portion is missing. The sample lists approximately 26,000 clones, roughly 75% occurring once. V gave up 5 bases and J gave up 6 bases; unmatched junction bases: 7. CDR3 length: 14 residues. CDR1 LNHDA and CDR2 SQIVND come from the germline V gene (reference sequence).

The TCR was taken from a human donor with breast cancer. The sequences come from lymph node tissue, collected after IRX-2 immunotherapy. The rearrangement joins TRBV19 to TRBJ2-3; 8 positions agree with TRBD2. For the CDR3, the DNA is TGTGCCAGTAGTGTGACTAGCGCTAGGGATACGCAGTATTTT. It yields the protein CASSVTSARDTQYF.